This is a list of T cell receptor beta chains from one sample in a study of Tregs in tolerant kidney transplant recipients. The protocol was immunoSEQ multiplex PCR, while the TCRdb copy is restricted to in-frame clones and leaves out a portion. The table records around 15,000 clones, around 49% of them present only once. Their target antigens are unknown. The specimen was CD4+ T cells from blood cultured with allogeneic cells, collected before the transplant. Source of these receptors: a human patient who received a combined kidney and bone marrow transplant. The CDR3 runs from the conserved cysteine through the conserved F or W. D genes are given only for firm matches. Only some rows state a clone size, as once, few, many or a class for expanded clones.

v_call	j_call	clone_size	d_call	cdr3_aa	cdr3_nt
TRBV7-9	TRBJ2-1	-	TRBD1	CASSGDRYNEQFF	TGTGCCAGCAGTGGGGACAGATACAATGAGCAGTTCTTC
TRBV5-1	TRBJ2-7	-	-	CASSTSGFFDEQYF	TGCGCCAGCAGCACGTCAGGGTTCTTCGACGAGCAGTACTTC
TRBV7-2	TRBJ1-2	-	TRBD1	CASSPDRDYGYTF	TGTGCCAGCAGCCCGGACAGGGACTATGGCTACACCTTC
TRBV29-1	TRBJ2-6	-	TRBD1	CSVEGGRGANVLTF	TGCAGCGTCGAAGGGGGCCGTGGGGCCAACGTCCTGACTTTC
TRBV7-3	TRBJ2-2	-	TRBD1	CASSAMGTVSTGELFF	TGTGCCAGCAGCGCAATGGGGACAGTCTCAACCGGGGAGCTGTTTTTT
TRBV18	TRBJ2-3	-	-	CASSPPASADTQYF	TGTGCCAGCTCACCACCGGCTAGCGCAGATACGCAGTATTTT
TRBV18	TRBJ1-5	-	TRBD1	CASSPGTGSSASQHF	TGTGCCAGCTCACCAGGGACAGGGTCCTCCGCCTCTCAGCATTTT
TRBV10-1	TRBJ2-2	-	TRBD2	CASSDPGLAENNTGELFF	TGCGCCAGCAGTGACCCGGGACTAGCGGAGAATAACACCGGGGAGCTGTTTTTT
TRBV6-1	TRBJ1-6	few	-	CASSRTRDNSPLHF	TGTGCCAGCAGTCGTACCCGGGATAATTCACCCCTCCACTTT
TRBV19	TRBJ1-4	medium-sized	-	CASSIPGGEKLFF	TGTGCCAGTAGTATCCCCGGGGGTGAAAAACTGTTTTTT
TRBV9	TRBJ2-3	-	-	CASSVGSGETDTQYF	TGTGCCAGCAGCGTAGGATCCGGGGAGACAGATACGCAGTATTTT
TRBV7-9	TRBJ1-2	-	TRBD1	CASSLEDRGFWGGYTF	TGTGCCAGCAGCTTAGAGGACAGGGGATTTTGGGGAGGCTACACCTTC
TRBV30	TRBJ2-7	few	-	CAWMKRGFSYEQYF	TGTGCCTGGATGAAACGGGGGTTCTCCTACGAGCAGTACTTC
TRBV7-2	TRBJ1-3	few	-	CASSIQAHSGNTIYF	TGTGCCAGCAGCATTCAGGCCCACTCTGGAAACACCATATATTTT
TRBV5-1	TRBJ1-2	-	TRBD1	CASSLGQGSYGYTF	TGCGCCAGCAGCTTGGGACAGGGTAGCTATGGCTACACCTTC
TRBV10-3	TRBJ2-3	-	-	CAISESGGATDTQYF	TGTGCCATCAGTGAGTCGGGCGGGGCCACAGATACGCAGTATTTT
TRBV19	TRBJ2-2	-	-	CASIGGATGELFF	TGTGCCAGTATCGGCGGGGCGACCGGGGAGCTGTTTTTT
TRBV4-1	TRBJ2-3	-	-	CASSQGLVSRTQYF	TGCGCCAGCAGCCAAGGACTAGTCAGCAGGACGCAGTATTTT
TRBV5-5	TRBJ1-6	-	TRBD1	CASSLDPGTDYSPLHF	TGTGCCAGCAGCTTGGACCCCGGGACAGACTATTCACCCCTCCACTTT
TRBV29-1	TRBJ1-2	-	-	CSVEIRQADNYGYTF	TGCAGCGTTGAAATCCGACAGGCCGATAACTATGGCTACACCTTC
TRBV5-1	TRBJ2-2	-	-	CASSLGAGELFF	TGCGCCAGCAGCTTGGGAGCCGGGGAGCTGTTTTTT
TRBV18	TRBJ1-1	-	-	CASSPSGRRGAKLSFF	TGTGCCAGCTCACCATCAGGGCGTCGGGGGGCGAAACTTTCTTTCTTT
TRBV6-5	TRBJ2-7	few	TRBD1	CASRTGDEQYF	TGTGCCAGCAGGACAGGGGACGAGCAGTACTTC
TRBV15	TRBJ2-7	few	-	CATSRDLGAGEFEQYF	TGTGCCACCAGCAGAGATTTGGGGGCGGGAGAATTCGAGCAGTACTTC
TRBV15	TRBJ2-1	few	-	CATSRKGGFGYNEQFF	TGTGCCACCAGCAGAAAGGGAGGATTTGGGTACAATGAGCAGTTCTTC
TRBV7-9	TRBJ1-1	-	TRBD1	CASRGRLVGNTEAFF	TGTGCCAGTAGGGGGCGATTGGTTGGGAACACTGAAGCTTTCTTT
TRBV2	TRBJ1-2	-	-	CASIRDAAYGYTF	TGTGCCAGCATCAGGGATGCGGCGTATGGCTACACCTTC
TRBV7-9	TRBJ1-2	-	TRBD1	CASSLPGQDYGYTF	TGTGCCAGCAGCTTACCCGGACAGGACTATGGCTACACCTTC
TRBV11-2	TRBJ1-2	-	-	CASSPSKTGGYTF	TGTGCCAGCAGCCCCTCTAAGACGGGAGGCTACACCTTC
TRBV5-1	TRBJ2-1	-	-	CASSSQVTRSDEQFF	TGCGCCAGCAGCTCCCAGGTTACCCGGTCGGATGAGCAGTTCTTC
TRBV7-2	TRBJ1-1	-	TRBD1	CASSRGQGAKGTEAFF	TGTGCCAGCAGCAGAGGACAGGGGGCAAAGGGGACTGAAGCTTTCTTT